This TCR beta chain was recovered during a study of blood T cell repertoires in COVID-19. Study-level information: Acute and convalescent COVID-19 samples came from the United States, Italy and Spain. Sources were T cells, B-cell-depleted T cells, or PBMCs; the material itself was cDNA or gDNA.

The CDR3 runs 13 residues. V gave up 3 bases and J gave up 7 bases; unmatched junction bases: 3. Germline V gene data show CDR1 as SGDLS and CDR2 as YYNGEE. Per the authors' pipeline: Using reference gene primer amplification, nucleated cell counts were estimated. Assay: immunoSEQ multiplex PCR; the TCRdb copy retains only in-frame clones and omits some. D and trimming come from the DNA, and the V and J calls and clone size come from that table. The repertoire includes about 130,000 clones, 75% to 85% of them detected once, and 3.8% sits in the top ten. The clonotype originates from a woman in her forties or fifties with acute or convalescent COVID-19. The rearrangement links TRBV9 to TRBJ2-1, with 8 bases lining up with TRBD2. What was sequenced was peripheral blood. CDR3 nucleotide sequence: TGTGCCAGCAGCGCGGGAGGGCCTAATGAGCAGTTCTTC. Translating it yields CASSAGGPNEQFF.